Each of the 18 T cell receptor beta chains below was sequenced from the same sample in a study of cytomegalovirus exposure and HLA in healthy donors. This PCR relied on a set of 60 Vbeta primers and 13 Jbeta primers. TCRdb's copy holds only in-frame clones and misses some; the assay was immunoSEQ multiplex PCR. The profile shows approximately 120,000 clones, around 84% of them singletons. Sequencing was done on a sample of PBMCs. The receptors were sampled from a middle-aged woman in good health and CMV-seronegative.

This clone was found once. The junction shows a germline mismatch at one end, possibly a read error. The chain is built from TRBV7-9 and TRBJ2-7; 8 bases fit TRBD1. Germline CDR1 reads SEHNR; CDR2 reads FQNEAQ (reference sequence). The CDR3 spans 16 residues. The chain's CDR3 is CSSSLFKGQGVYEQYF. The DNA for the CDR3 is TGTTCCAGCAGCTTATTTAAAGGACAGGGTGTCTACGAGCAGTACTTC.

This chain connects TRBV9 to TRBJ2-2, with 7 positions matching TRBD2. Germline V gene lookup returns CDR1 SGDLS and CDR2 YYNGEE. The CDR3 extends over 13 amino acids. The V gene end was trimmed by 5 bases and the J gene end by 6 bases; junction bases not matched to a gene: 4. As DNA, the CDR3 is TGTGCCAGCAGGGGACTAAAGGCCGGGGAGCTGTTTTTT. This gives the protein CASRGLKAGELFF.

The V gene is TRBV5-1, the J gene TRBJ2-7; D might be TRBD2 (7 bases). CDR1 and CDR2 (germline): SGHRS, YFSETQ. This CDR3 is 14 amino acids long. Trimming stripped 3 bases from V and 2 bases from J, with 12 bases between. As DNA, the CDR3 is TGCGCCAGCAGCTGGGGGGGGACAACCTACGAGCAGTACTTC. Residues: CASSWGGTTYEQYF.

The CDR3 reads CASSVGGSQGYEQYF. CDR3 sequence (DNA): TGCGCCAGCAGCGTGGGGGGGAGTCAGGGGTACGAGCAGTACTTC. The V and J genes are TRBV5-1 and TRBJ2-7; tentative D call: TRBD2 (7 bases). Looked up from germline, CDR1 is SGHRS and CDR2 is YFSETQ. This CDR3 has 15 residues. The ends were cut back, 4 bases at V and 4 bases at J, with 18 bases in the middle.

V gene TRBV5-6 combines with J gene TRBJ1-4; D not certain. CDR3 length: 14 residues. Germline V gives CDR1 SGHDT, CDR2 YYEEEE. Trimming removed 9 bases from V and 8 bases from J, with 20 bases in between. The CDR3 DNA reads as TGTGCCATTACGACCCGGGGTGGCGTGGAAAAACTGTTTTTT. Its protein product is CAITTRGGVEKLFF.

V usage is TRBV5-1 and J usage is TRBJ1-5; D uncertain. V was trimmed by 0 bases and J by 1 base, leaving 5 bases between them. CDR1 is SGHRS and CDR2 is YFSETQ in the germline V gene. This CDR3 is 14 amino acids long. The CDR3 spells CASSLDMSNQPQHF. CDR3 nucleotides: TGCGCCAGCAGCTTGGATATGAGCAATCAGCCCCAGCATTTT. The full variable domain, rest sourced from reference TRBV5-1 and TRBJ1-5, is KAGVTQTPRYLIKTRGQQVTLSCSPISGHRSVSWYQQTPGQGLQFLFEYFSETQRNKGNFPGRFSGRQFSNSRSEMNVSTLELGDSALYLCASSLDMSNQPQHFGDGTRLSIL.

This clone showed up just a few times. V is TRBV19 and J is TRBJ2-6, with D perhaps matching TRBD2 (6 bases). CDR1 and CDR2 (germline): LNHDA, SQIVND (reference sequence). This CDR3 is built from 12 residues. CDR3 residues: CAGGSGANVLTF. CDR3 sequence (DNA): TGTGCGGGGGGATCAGGGGCCAACGTCCTGACTTTC.

The chain carries TRBV6-6 and TRBJ2-7, with a weak D call TRBD2 (5 bases). The germline V gene has CDR1 MNHNY and CDR2 SVGAGI (reference sequence). Between the trimmed V and J ends, which lost 7 bases and 6 bases, there was a span of 16 bases. The CDR3 sequence is 13 residues long. Here the CDR3 reads CASNDGETSEQYF. For the CDR3, the DNA is TGTGCCAGCAACGACGGGGAAACTTCCGAGCAGTACTTC.

Note on this clone: One junction end disagrees with the germline gene, perhaps due to a read error. The chain carries TRBV10-3 and TRBJ2-7, with D perhaps matching TRBD1 (6 bases). The CDR3 is 13 residues long. CDR1 ENHRY and CDR2 SYGVKD come from the germline V gene. This CDR3 reads CAISVDSYYEQYF. CDR3 in DNA: TGTGCCATAAGTGTGGACAGCTATTACGAGCAGTACTTC.

The chain joins TRBV6-5 to TRBJ2-2; TRBD1 matches 12 bases. CDR3 length equals 16 residues. Germline V gives CDR1 MNHEY, CDR2 SVGAGI. V was pared by 4 bases and J by 8 bases, with 8 bases of the junction left unmatched. The CDR3 spells CASSSWDRGLSGELFF. The CDR3 DNA follows: TGTGCCAGCAGTTCATGGGACAGGGGGCTATCGGGGGAGCTGTTTTTT.

Comment on this clone: An end of the junction differs from the germline gene, which may be a read error. This chain connects TRBV7-9 to TRBJ2-7; possibly TRBD1 for D (5 bases). There are 15 residues in the CDR3. Per germline, CDR1 SEHNR and CDR2 FQNEAQ (reference sequence). Written as DNA, the CDR3 is TGTTCCAGCACCCAAGGGCCTGACAGAACATACGAGCAGTACTTC. This encodes CSSTQGPDRTYEQYF.

This clone was counted between two and nine times. The chain is built from TRBV9 and TRBJ2-3; no clear D gene. Trimming removed 0 bases at V and 5 bases at J, with 4 bases between. Germline CDR1 SGDLS, CDR2 YYNGEE. This CDR3 has 12 amino acids. In nucleotides, the CDR3 is TGTGCCAGCAGCGTAGATCTAGATACGCAGTATTTT. Translated: CASSVDLDTQYF.

The genes are TRBV7-8 and TRBJ2-5, with D perhaps matching TRBD1 (6 bases). The DNA end is a closer match to TRBJ2-7, so the J assignment may be wrong. CDR3 length: 13 amino acids. Germline CDR1 and CDR2: SGHVS and FQNEAQ. CDR3 sequence: CASSLGGGYEQYF. DNA of the CDR3: TGTGCCAGCAGCTTAGGAGGGGGATACGAGCAGTACTTC.

The genes are TRBV7-8 and TRBJ1-2; TRBD1 might be the D (6 bases). Trimming left V 5 bases short and J 4 bases short, with 26 bases between. Germline V gene data show CDR1 as SGHVS and CDR2 as FQNEAQ. CDR3 length equals 18 residues. Here the CDR3 DNA reads TGTGCCAGCAGCCTAGGACTACCGGGGGGCCCCCTGCCCTATGGCTACACCTTC. As protein: CASSLGLPGGPLPYGYTF.

This chain connects TRBV7-2 to TRBJ1-5; D is ambiguous. CDR3 size: 12 residues. V was shortened by 5 bases and J by 7 bases, with 9 bases between the two germline ends. Germline V gene lookup returns CDR1 SGHTA and CDR2 FQGNSA. The CDR3 DNA reads TGTGCCAGCAGCCCCCCCAGGCAGCCCCAGCATTTT. Translated, it gives CASSPPRQPQHF. The variable domain in full, completed from reference TRBV7-2 and TRBJ1-5, reads GAGVSQSPSNKVTEKGKDVELRCDPISGHTALYWYRQSLGQGLEFLIYFQGNSAPDKSGLPSDRFSAERTGGSVSTLTIQRTQQEDSAVYLCASSPPRQPQHFGDGTRLSIL.

This clone was found once. The chain joins TRBV6-1 to TRBJ1-1; a weak D match, TRBD1 (6 bases). The CDR3 extends over 14 amino acids. V was trimmed by 3 bases and J by 3 bases, leaving 11 bases between them. Looked up from germline, CDR1 is MNHNS and CDR2 is SASEGT. This CDR3 reads CASSDQGKDTEAFF. The CDR3 DNA reads TGTGCCAGCAGTGATCAGGGGAAGGACACTGAAGCTTTCTTT.

V gene TRBV28 combines with J gene TRBJ1-4, with TRBD1 identical over 8 bases. This CDR3 is 13 amino acids long. CDR1 and CDR2 (germline): MDHEN, SYDVKM. The V gene end was trimmed by 7 bases and the J gene end by 6 bases; junction bases not matched to a gene: 4. CDR3 in amino acids: CASMTGADEKLFF. Written as DNA, the CDR3 is TGTGCCAGCATGACAGGGGCGGATGAAAAACTGTTTTTT.

The chain carries TRBV28 and TRBJ1-1; D uncertain. This CDR3 spans 11 amino acids. Germline V gives CDR1 MDHEN, CDR2 SYDVKM. The V end was cut by 0 bases, the J end by 7 bases, with 3 bases between. Here the CDR3 reads CASSLWSEAFF. The CDR3 nucleotides read TGTGCCAGCAGTTTATGGAGTGAAGCTTTCTTT.